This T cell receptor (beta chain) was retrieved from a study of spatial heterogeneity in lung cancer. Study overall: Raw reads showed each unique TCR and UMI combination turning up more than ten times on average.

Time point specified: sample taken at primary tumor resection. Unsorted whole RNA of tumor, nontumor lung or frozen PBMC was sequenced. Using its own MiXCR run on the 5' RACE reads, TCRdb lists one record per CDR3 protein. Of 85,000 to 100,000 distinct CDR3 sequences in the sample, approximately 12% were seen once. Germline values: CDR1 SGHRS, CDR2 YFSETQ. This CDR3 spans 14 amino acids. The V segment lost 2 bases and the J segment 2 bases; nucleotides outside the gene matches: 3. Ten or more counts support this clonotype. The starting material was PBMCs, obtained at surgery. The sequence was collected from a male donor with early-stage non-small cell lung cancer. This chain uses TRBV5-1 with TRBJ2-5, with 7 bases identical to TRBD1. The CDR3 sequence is CASSFQGVQETQYF. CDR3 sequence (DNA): TGCGCCAGCAGCTTCCAGGGGGTTCAAGAGACCCAGTACTTC.